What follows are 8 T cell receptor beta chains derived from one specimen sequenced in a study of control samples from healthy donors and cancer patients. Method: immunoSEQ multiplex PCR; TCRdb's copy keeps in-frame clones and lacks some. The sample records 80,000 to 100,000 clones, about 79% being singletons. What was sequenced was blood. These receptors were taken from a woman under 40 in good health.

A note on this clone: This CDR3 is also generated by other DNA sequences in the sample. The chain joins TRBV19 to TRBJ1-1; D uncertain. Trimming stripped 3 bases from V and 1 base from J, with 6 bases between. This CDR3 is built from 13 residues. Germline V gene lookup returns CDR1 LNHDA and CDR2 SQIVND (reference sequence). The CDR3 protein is CASSIKGNTEAFF. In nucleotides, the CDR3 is TGTGCCAGTAGTATCAAGGGGAACACTGAAGCTTTCTTT.

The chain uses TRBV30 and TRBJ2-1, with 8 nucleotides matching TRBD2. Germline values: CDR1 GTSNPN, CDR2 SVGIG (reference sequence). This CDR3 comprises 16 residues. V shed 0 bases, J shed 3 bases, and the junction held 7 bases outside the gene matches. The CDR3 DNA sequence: TGTGCCTGGAGTGTAGGGGTTAGCGGGGTCTACAATGAGCAGTTCTTC. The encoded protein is CAWSVGVSGVYNEQFF.

CDR3 region: CASSQVQGPSGNTIYF. Here the CDR3 DNA reads TGTGCCAGCAGCCAAGTGCAGGGCCCCTCTGGAAACACCATATATTTT. The chain has TRBV4-2 and TRBJ1-3; possible D gene TRBD1, 5 bases. Germline V gives CDR1 LGHNA, CDR2 YNFKEQ. Trimming took 1 base from V and 0 from J, leaving 10 bases between them. This CDR3 spans 16 amino acids.

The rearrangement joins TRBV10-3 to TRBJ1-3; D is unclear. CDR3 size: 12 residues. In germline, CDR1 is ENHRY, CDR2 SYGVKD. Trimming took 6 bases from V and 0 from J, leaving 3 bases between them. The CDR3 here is CAISGSGNTIYF. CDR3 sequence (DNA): TGTGCCATCAGCGGCTCTGGAAACACCATATATTTT.

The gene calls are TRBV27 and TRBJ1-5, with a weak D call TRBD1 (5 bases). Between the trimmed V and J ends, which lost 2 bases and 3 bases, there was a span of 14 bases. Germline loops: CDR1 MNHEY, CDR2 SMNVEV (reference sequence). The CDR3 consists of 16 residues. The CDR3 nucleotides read TGTGCCAGCAGTTTACGCTGGGGACTTCTCAATCAGCCCCAGCATTTT. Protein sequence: CASSLRWGLLNQPQHF.

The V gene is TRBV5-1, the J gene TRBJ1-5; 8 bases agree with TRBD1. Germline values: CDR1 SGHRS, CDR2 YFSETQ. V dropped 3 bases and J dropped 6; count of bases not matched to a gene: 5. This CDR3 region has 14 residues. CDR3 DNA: TGCGCCAGCAGCTATGGACAGGGTGTTCAGCCCCAGCATTTT. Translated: CASSYGQGVQPQHF.

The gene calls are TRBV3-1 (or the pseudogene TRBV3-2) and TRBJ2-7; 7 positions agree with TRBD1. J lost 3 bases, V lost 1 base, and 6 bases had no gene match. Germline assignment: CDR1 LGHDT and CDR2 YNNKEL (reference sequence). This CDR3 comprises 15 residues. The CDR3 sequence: CASSQARTGNYEQYF. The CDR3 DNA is TGTGCCAGCAGCCAAGCCCGGACAGGAAACTACGAGCAGTACTTC.

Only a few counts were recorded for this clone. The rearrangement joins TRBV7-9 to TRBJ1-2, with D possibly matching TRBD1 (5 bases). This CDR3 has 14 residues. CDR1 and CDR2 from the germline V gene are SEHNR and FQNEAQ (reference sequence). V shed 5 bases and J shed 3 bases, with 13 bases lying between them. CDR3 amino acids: CASSLLVGDYGYTF. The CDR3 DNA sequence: TGTGCCAGCAGCCTACTGGTAGGGGACTATGGCTACACCTTC.